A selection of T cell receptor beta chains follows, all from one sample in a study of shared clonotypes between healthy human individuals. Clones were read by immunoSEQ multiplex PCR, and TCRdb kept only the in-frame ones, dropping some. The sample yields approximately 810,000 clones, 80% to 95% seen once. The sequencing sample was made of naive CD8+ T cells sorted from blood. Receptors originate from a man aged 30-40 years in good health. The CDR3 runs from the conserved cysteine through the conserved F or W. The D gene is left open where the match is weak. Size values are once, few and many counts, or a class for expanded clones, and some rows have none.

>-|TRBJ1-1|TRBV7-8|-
CASSRQTNTEAFF
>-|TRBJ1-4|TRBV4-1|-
CASSQAPSPFSGPNEKLFF
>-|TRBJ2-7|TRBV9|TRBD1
CASSAGDSYEQYF
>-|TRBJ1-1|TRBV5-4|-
CASSPRETVLYTEAFF
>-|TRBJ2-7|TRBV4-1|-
CASSQDRGEQYF
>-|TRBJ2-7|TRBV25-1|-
CASSGHEQYF
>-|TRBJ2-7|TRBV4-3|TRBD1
CASSLRQGSSYEQYF
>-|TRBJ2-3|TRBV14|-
CASSQDPATDTQYF
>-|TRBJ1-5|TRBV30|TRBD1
CAWSLGTASNQPQHF
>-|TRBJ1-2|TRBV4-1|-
CASSQEKGGISLGYTF
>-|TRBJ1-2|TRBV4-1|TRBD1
CASSQDRGRGYTF
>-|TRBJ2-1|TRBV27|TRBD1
CASSFGQGNEQFF
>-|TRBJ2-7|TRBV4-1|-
CASSPPQGGGEQYF
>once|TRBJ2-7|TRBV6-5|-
CASGGWGSYEQYF
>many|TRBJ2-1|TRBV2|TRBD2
CASGRSSGSIGYNEQFF
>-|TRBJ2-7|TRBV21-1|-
CASSPAQQYF
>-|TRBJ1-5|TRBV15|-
CATSPSGHQPQHF
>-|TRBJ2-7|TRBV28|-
CASSSLALPQSSYEQYF
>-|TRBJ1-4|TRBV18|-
CASSHGRNEKLFF
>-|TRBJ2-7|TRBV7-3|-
CASSLKATSVVYEQYF
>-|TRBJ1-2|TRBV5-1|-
CASSPHWEDGVRLYGYTF
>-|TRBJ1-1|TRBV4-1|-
CASSQVTDNTEAFF
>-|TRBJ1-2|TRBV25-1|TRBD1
CASSELQGARGYTF
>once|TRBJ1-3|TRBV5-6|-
CASSIDTGNTIYF
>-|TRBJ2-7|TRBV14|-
CASSPRSYELEQYF
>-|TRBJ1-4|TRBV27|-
CASSRRASNEKLFF
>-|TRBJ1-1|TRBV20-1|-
CSAGATEAFF
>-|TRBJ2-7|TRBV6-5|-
CASSSLPTGLGEQYF
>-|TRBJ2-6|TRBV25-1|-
CASQVGRGPSGANVLTF
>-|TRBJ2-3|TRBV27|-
CASSHLSTDTQYF
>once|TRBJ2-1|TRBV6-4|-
CASSDMGNEQFF
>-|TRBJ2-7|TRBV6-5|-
CASSGGTLHEQYF
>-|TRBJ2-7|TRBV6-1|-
CASSGFWAYEQYF
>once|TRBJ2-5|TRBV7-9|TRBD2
CASEVLPRAGQETQYF
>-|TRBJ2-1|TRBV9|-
CASSVAGNPYNEQFF
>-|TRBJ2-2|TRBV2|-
CASSPGHANTGELFF
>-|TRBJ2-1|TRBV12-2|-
CASRLGRASGPHNEQFF
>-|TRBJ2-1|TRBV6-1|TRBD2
CASSEPGLAGLAYNEQFF
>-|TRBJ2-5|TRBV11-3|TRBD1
CASSPDRGHETQYF